The 10 T cell receptor beta chains below come from one sample, sequenced in a study of long-term antiretroviral therapy in people with HIV. An immunoSEQ assay, version v3.0, was performed at survey level. Produced via immunoSEQ multiplex PCR; TCRdb's table is partial and in-frame only. Among tens of thousands of clones listed, 83% were seen once. The material sequenced was unsorted PBMCs, taken 1 year after starting antiretroviral therapy. These receptors all come from a young man with HIV.

The genes are TRBV5-4 and TRBJ1-1; D is unresolved. This CDR3 is built from 11 residues. V was shortened by 6 bases and J by 11 bases, with 14 bases between the two germline ends. Germline assignment: CDR1 SGHNT and CDR2 YYREEE (reference sequence). Here the CDR3 DNA reads TGTGCCAGCACCATAGCAGGCACGGCTTTCTTT. Protein product: CASTIAGTAFF.

This clone turned up a few times. A read error may account for a junction end that differs from germline. The genes are TRBV2 and TRBJ1-6; 8 bases match TRBD1. This CDR3 has 14 amino acids. CDR1 is SNHLY and CDR2 is FYNNEI in the germline V gene. The DNA for the CDR3 is TGTGCCAGCAGAGAAGGACAGGGCTTTTCACCCCTCCACTTT. Translated, it gives CASREGQGFSPLHF.

The genes are TRBV9 and TRBJ2-1; D gene uncertain. The germline V gene encodes CDR1 SGDLS and CDR2 YYNGEE. CDR3 length: 14 residues. Trimming took off 2 bases at V and 5 bases at J, with 11 bases between the two ends. The CDR3 DNA sequence: TGTGCCAGCAGCGTCGCTCAAAGAGACAATGAGCAGTTCTTC. Encoded protein: CASSVAQRDNEQFF.

V and J are TRBV7-9 and TRBJ1-1, with 10 nucleotides matching TRBD1. The CDR3 sequence is 15 residues long. Trimming took 5 bases from V and 1 from J; bases not matched to a gene: 4. In germline, CDR1 is SEHNR, CDR2 FQNEAQ (reference sequence). In nucleotides, the CDR3 is TGTGCCAGCAGCCCTCGGACAGGGGGGAACACTGAAGCTTTCTTT. Translating gives CASSPRTGGNTEAFF.

The rearrangement links TRBV6-5 to TRBJ2-7, with 7 bases lining up with TRBD2. Germline CDR1 reads MNHEY; CDR2 reads SVGAGI. The CDR3 runs to 15 residues. V dropped 6 bases and J dropped 3; count of bases not matched to a gene: 11. The CDR3 sequence: CASSLGGDGFYEQYF. The CDR3 nucleotides read TGTGCCAGCAGCCTGGGGGGGGACGGATTCTACGAGCAGTACTTC.

For the CDR3, the DNA is TGCGCCAGCAGCAAGGGGACAGGGGGCTACGAGCAGTACTTC. Translated, it gives CASSKGTGGYEQYF. The rearrangement links TRBV5-1 to TRBJ2-7; TRBD1 matches at 11 bases. This CDR3 region has 14 residues. Trimming at V came to 4 bases and at J to 3 bases, leaving 3 bases not matched to a gene. The germline V gene encodes CDR1 SGHRS and CDR2 YFSETQ.

This clone appeared once. This sequence joins TRBV10-3 and TRBJ1-5; D is possibly TRBD1 (6 bases). The germline CDR1 and CDR2 sequences are ENHRY and SYGVKD. The V end was cut by 3 bases, the J end by 2 bases, with 14 bases between. CDR3 length: 16 amino acids. CDR3 protein: CAISDGTRARNQPQHF. DNA of the CDR3: TGTGCCATCAGTGACGGGACAAGGGCCCGCAATCAGCCCCAGCATTTT.

The rearrangement uses TRBV6-5 and TRBJ1-5; 7 nucleotides line up with TRBD1. Germline V lookup: CDR1 MNHEY, CDR2 SVGAGI. There are 15 residues in the CDR3. Trimming removed 6 bases from V and 4 bases from J; junction bases left unmatched: 9. CDR3 bases: TGTGCCAGCAGCCCCCGGGACAGAAGGAATCAGCCCCAGCATTTT. The encoded protein is CASSPRDRRNQPQHF.

The CDR3 is CASSQDGTSGAGEQYF. The DNA for the CDR3 is TGCGCCAGCAGCCAAGACGGGACTAGCGGCGCCGGCGAGCAGTACTTC. This chain uses TRBV4-3 with TRBJ2-7, with TRBD2 matching over 11 bases. The CDR3 runs 16 residues. Germline-derived CDR1 and CDR2 are LGHNA and YSLEER. V shed 0 bases and J 6 bases; nucleotides not matched to a gene: 7.

This clone was counted between two and nine times. This chain links TRBV4-2 with TRBJ1-2, with 9 bases that match TRBD1. Trimming removed 0 bases from V and 5 bases from J; junction bases left unmatched: 4. Germline assignment: CDR1 LGHNA and CDR2 YNFKEQ. The CDR3 extends over 15 amino acids. The CDR3 region is CASSQDRDRVYGYTF. CDR3 DNA sequence: TGTGCCAGCAGCCAAGACCGGGACAGGGTGTATGGCTACACCTTC.